What follows is one T cell receptor beta chain and its context. The data are from a study of cytomegalovirus exposure and HLA in healthy donors. Germline V gene data show CDR1 as SGHNT and CDR2 as YYREEE (reference sequence). J lost 1 base, V lost 3 bases, and 6 bases had no gene match. The CDR3 covers 16 residues. In the PCR, 60 Vbeta and 13 Jbeta primers were used. TCRdb's copy holds only in-frame clones and misses some; the assay was immunoSEQ multiplex PCR. The sample has hundreds of thousands of clones, approximately 82% seen once. Sequencing was carried out using PBMCs. The TCR was taken from a young man in good health and CMV-seronegative. The chain joins TRBV5-4 to TRBJ2-7, with 11 bases matching TRBD2. CDR3 bases: TGTGCCAGCAGCTCCCCCGGGACTAGCGGATCCTACGAGCAGTACTTC. Translation: CASSSPGTSGSYEQYF. Combining the CDR3 with reference TRBV5-4 and TRBJ2-7 gives the whole variable domain ETGVTQSPTHLIKTRGQQVTLRCSSQSGHNTVSWYQQALGQGPQFIFQYYREEENGRGNFPPRFSGLQFPNYSSELNVNALELDDSALYLCASSSPGTSGSYEQYFGPGTRLTVT.